Following are 30 T cell receptor beta chains from one sample sequenced in a study of Tregs in tolerant kidney transplant recipients. The method was immunoSEQ multiplex PCR; TCRdb's version includes in-frame clones alone and lacks a portion of them. Of some 90,000 clones listed, around 94% were seen once; the top ten hold 4.7%. The sequenced material came from CD8+ T cells from blood. The source of these receptors is a human donor in good health.

The V and J genes are TRBV2 and TRBJ1-5; D perhaps matches TRBD1 (5 bases). From germline, CDR1 is SNHLY and CDR2 FYNNEI. Trimming shortened V by 6 bases and J by 5 bases, and 14 bases separated the two germline ends. The CDR3 runs to 14 residues. In DNA form, the CDR3 reads TGTGCCAGCAGCGGTCAGGGTGTGGATCAGCCCCAGCATTTT. This encodes CASSGQGVDQPQHF.

This clone has only a few counts. This chain links TRBV29-1 with TRBJ2-1; TRBD2 matches at 14 bases. This CDR3 region has 15 residues. Per germline, CDR1 SQVTM and CDR2 ANQGSEA. Trimming removed 1 base from V and 8 bases from J; junction bases left unmatched: 4. This CDR3 reads CSVEAGTSGSDEQFF. The CDR3 DNA reads as TGCAGCGTTGAAGCCGGGACTAGCGGGAGTGATGAGCAGTTCTTC.

This clone was found once. The genes are TRBV10-3 and TRBJ1-5; unclear D gene. This CDR3 is built from 14 residues. Trimming pared 5 bases from V and 0 bases from J, leaving 8 bases between. Germline loops: CDR1 ENHRY, CDR2 SYGVKD. The CDR3 reads CAISSVDSNQPQHF. In nucleotides, the CDR3 is TGTGCCATCAGTAGTGTTGATAGCAATCAGCCCCAGCATTTT.

This chain joins TRBV6-1 and TRBJ2-3; 9 nucleotides match TRBD2. Germline V lookup: CDR1 MNHNS, CDR2 SASEGT. The CDR3 is 16 amino acids. The trim removed 1 base at V and 4 bases at J, leaving 6 bases unmatched. The CDR3 DNA reads as TGTGCCAGCAGTGAAGGTGCCGCGGGAGGGTCAGATACGCAGTATTTT. Translating it yields CASSEGAAGGSDTQYF.

The chain combines TRBV29-1 with TRBJ1-5; D gene ambiguous. Germline CDR1 reads SQVTM; CDR2 reads ANQGSEA. With 4 bases removed from V and 3 bases from J, the gap between germline ends came to 7 bases. The CDR3 length is 12 residues. CDR3 DNA sequence: TGCAGCGTTGCCGGCAACAATCAGCCCCAGCATTTT. It yields the protein CSVAGNNQPQHF.

The V gene is TRBV29-1, the J gene TRBJ2-1; perhaps D is TRBD1 or TRBD2 (5 bases each). CDR1 and CDR2 from the germline V gene are SQVTM and ANQGSEA. V was pared by 4 bases and J by 1 base, with 11 bases between. The CDR3 spans 14 residues. CDR3 region: CSVGGRRSYNEQFF. The CDR3 coding sequence is TGCAGCGTTGGGGGGAGACGGTCCTACAATGAGCAGTTCTTC.

The chain links TRBV5-4 to TRBJ1-1; D is perhaps TRBD1 (6 bases). Trimming stripped 5 bases from V and 4 bases from J, with 18 bases between. Germline CDR1 SGHNT, CDR2 YYREEE (reference sequence). This CDR3 spans 15 amino acids. The CDR3 DNA is TGTGCCAGCAGAGGGGGGAAGCGAGGGTTCACTGAAGCTTTCTTT. The encoded protein is CASRGGKRGFTEAFF.

This clone was recorded only once. The V and J genes are TRBV9 and TRBJ2-7; 8 positions agree with TRBD2. CDR1 is SGDLS, CDR2 YYNGEE, per germline. The V segment lost 0 bases and the J segment 3 bases; nucleotides outside the gene matches: 8. This CDR3 has 16 residues. The CDR3 bases are TGTGCCAGCAGCGTAGGAGGTAGCGGGGTTCTCTACGAGCAGTACTTC. Its translation is CASSVGGSGVLYEQYF. Looking up the rest from reference TRBV9 and TRBJ2-7 gives the full variable domain: DSGVTQTPKHLITATGQRVTLRCSPRSGDLSVYWYQQSLDQGLQFLIQYYNGEERAKGNILERFSAQQFPDLHSELNLSSLELGDSALYFCASSVGGSGVLYEQYFGPGTRLTVT.

The J gene is TRBJ2-7, the V gene TRBV27, with 10 nucleotides matching TRBD1. In germline, CDR1 is MNHEY, CDR2 SMNVEV (reference sequence). The CDR3 sequence is 14 residues long. The V segment lost 0 bases and the J segment 6 bases; nucleotides outside the gene matches: 2. CDR3 amino acids: CASSLSTGGVEQYF. The CDR3, as DNA: TGTGCCAGCAGTTTATCGACAGGGGGCGTCGAGCAGTACTTC.

This clone has just one count. J is TRBJ1-1 and V is TRBV7-8; D unclear. The CDR3 contains 13 residues. Germline CDR1 and CDR2: SGHVS and FQNEAQ. V lost 7 bases and J lost 5, with 14 bases in between. This chain's CDR3 is CASTANTGTEAFF. CDR3 sequence (DNA): TGTGCCAGCACCGCCAACACGGGGACTGAAGCTTTCTTT.

The CDR3 nucleotides are TGTGCCAGCAGTGAGGGGGGGCACACTGAAGCTTTCTTT. Protein sequence: CASSEGGHTEAFF. This rearrangement joins TRBV6-4 to TRBJ1-1; D may be TRBD1 (6 bases). This CDR3 region has 13 residues. Trimming took off 3 bases at V and 3 bases at J, with 8 bases between the two ends. CDR1 is MRHNA, CDR2 SNTAGT, per germline.

This clone was seen once. This chain connects TRBV2 to TRBJ2-2; 7 nucleotides align to TRBD1. CDR1 SNHLY and CDR2 FYNNEI come from the germline V gene. Losses at the gene ends were 3 bases for V and 8 bases for J; bases not matched to a gene: 0. The CDR3 sequence is 12 residues long. The CDR3 loop reads CASSEDRGELFF. Written as DNA, the CDR3 is TGTGCCAGCAGTGAGGACAGGGGGGAGCTGTTTTTT.

The chain carries TRBV9 and TRBJ1-6, with no clear D. Germline CDR1 is SGDLS and CDR2 is YYNGEE. V was cut by 2 bases and J by 9 bases, with 12 bases left in between. This CDR3 region has 14 residues. CDR3 residues: CASSVAQVGSPLHF. CDR3 sequence (DNA): TGTGCCAGCAGCGTCGCTCAGGTGGGTTCACCCCTCCACTTT.

This sequence joins TRBV14 and TRBJ2-2; TRBD1 might be the D (6 bases). The length of the CDR3 is 17 residues. Trimming removed 0 bases from V and 7 bases from J, with 18 bases in between. CDR1 SGHDN and CDR2 FVKESK come from the germline V gene. CDR3 protein: CASSQDYGAGVVGELFF. The CDR3 coding sequence is TGTGCCAGCAGCCAAGATTACGGGGCAGGGGTCGTCGGGGAGCTGTTTTTT.

CDR3 coding DNA: TGTGCCAGCAGCGCGGAGGGCAGGGCCGAAGAGACCCAGTACTTC. Protein product: CASSAEGRAEETQYF. The chain employs TRBV9 and TRBJ2-5, with D perhaps TRBD2 (6 bases). The length of the CDR3 is 15 residues. Trimming shortened V by 3 bases and J by 3 bases, and 15 bases separated the two germline ends. Germline assignment: CDR1 SGDLS and CDR2 YYNGEE.

The V call is TRBV6-5, the J call TRBJ1-1, with D unresolved. The CDR3 is 13 residues long. In germline, CDR1 is MNHEY, CDR2 SVGAGI. V lost 5 bases to trimming and J lost 1 base, with 8 bases between them. CDR3 sequence (DNA): TGTGCCAGCAGTCTGAGACAGAACACTGAAGCTTTCTTT. It codes for CASSLRQNTEAFF.

This chain joins TRBV2 and TRBJ1-5; 7 bases align to TRBD1. V gave up 7 bases and J gave up 4 bases; unmatched junction bases: 7. CDR3 size: 14 residues. The germline gives CDR1 SNHLY, CDR2 FYNNEI. Written as DNA, the CDR3 is TGTGCCAGCAAATGGACGGGACAGAATCAGCCCCAGCATTTT. This sequence encodes CASKWTGQNQPQHF.

The chain combines TRBV25-1 with TRBJ2-1; D tentatively reads TRBD1 or TRBD2 (5 bases each). Trimming pared 1 base from V and 8 bases from J, leaving 15 bases between. The CDR3 runs 15 residues. CDR1 is MGHDK, CDR2 SYGVNS, per germline. The CDR3 is CASSEWDGLLDEQFF. In nucleotides, the CDR3 is TGTGCCAGCAGTGAATGGGACGGTCTACTAGATGAGCAGTTCTTC. Using reference TRBV25-1 and TRBJ2-1 for the parts outside the CDR3, the full variable domain is EADIYQTPRYLVIGTGKKITLECSQTMGHDKMYWYQQDPGMELHLIHYSYGVNSTEKGDLSSESTVSRIRTEHFPLTLESARPSHTSQYLCASSEWDGLLDEQFFGPGTRLTVL.

V and J are TRBV5-4 and TRBJ2-1, with D unresolved. Germline lookup yields CDR1 SGHNT and CDR2 YYREEE (reference sequence). V was cut by 2 bases and J by 6 bases, with 9 bases left in between. The CDR3 length is 13 residues. The CDR3 here is CASSFVTSNEQFF. The CDR3 DNA reads TGTGCCAGCAGCTTCGTCACGAGCAATGAGCAGTTCTTC.

The V gene is TRBV7-2, the J gene TRBJ1-5, with D unresolved. V lost 3 bases and J 4 bases, leaving 7 bases between the germline ends. From germline, CDR1 is SGHTA and CDR2 FQGNSA. CDR3 length: 13 amino acids. The CDR3 protein is CASSFLGNQPQHF. CDR3 DNA sequence: TGTGCCAGCAGCTTTTTAGGAAATCAGCCCCAGCATTTT.

V is TRBV21-1 and J is TRBJ2-5; TRBD1, the table's D call, was not compared with the DNA. TRBV21-1 represents a pseudogene. This CDR3 comprises 16 residues. Written as DNA, the CDR3 is TGTGCCAGCAGCAAAGAGCAGGGGGTCGTAGGAGAGACCCAGTACTTC. Translation: CASSKEQGVVGETQYF.

V is TRBV5-8 and J is TRBJ2-5, with 14 bases that match TRBD2. The trim removed 2 bases at V and 5 bases at J, leaving 14 bases unmatched. Germline assignment: CDR1 SGHTS and CDR2 YDEGEE. This CDR3 has 19 amino acids. CDR3 coding DNA: TGTGCCAGCAGCTTCGGAAGACTAGCGGGGGGGCATCCTTCGGAGACCCAGTACTTC. It codes for CASSFGRLAGGHPSETQYF.

Notes on this clone: At the DNA level, this CDR3 is encoded by other sequences in the same sample as well. The J gene is TRBJ1-2, the V gene TRBV5-6, with D unclear. Trimming removed 2 bases from V and 3 bases from J, with 5 bases in between. There are 12 residues in the CDR3. Germline values: CDR1 SGHDT, CDR2 YYEEEE. CDR3 sequence: CASSFGDYGYTF. CDR3 DNA: TGTGCCAGCAGCTTCGGGGACTATGGCTACACCTTC.

The chain combines TRBV6-4 with TRBJ2-3, with D possibly being TRBD2 (5 bases). With 6 bases removed from V and 0 bases from J, the gap between germline ends came to 13 bases. The CDR3 consists of 15 residues. Per the germline V gene, CDR1 is MRHNA and CDR2 is SNTAGT. The CDR3 nucleotides read TGTGCCAGCAGCGAGGAGGCCGACAGCACAGATACGCAGTATTTT. It encodes CASSEEADSTDTQYF.

This clone was found once. The chain employs TRBV6-5 and TRBJ1-6; D is ambiguous. V lost 0 bases, J lost 2 bases, and 8 bases lay in between. The CDR3 extends over 16 amino acids. In germline, CDR1 is MNHEY, CDR2 SVGAGI. The CDR3 nucleotides are TGTGCCAGCAGTTACTCTTCCGGCACCTATAATTCACCCCTCCACTTT. Residues: CASSYSSGTYNSPLHF.

The chain has TRBV10-2 and TRBJ2-7; D unresolved. The CDR3 totals 13 residues. Per germline, CDR1 WSHSY and CDR2 SAAADI. Trimming left V 8 bases short and J 1 base short, with 12 bases between. This CDR3 reads CASLRSLSYEQYF. The CDR3, as DNA: TGCGCCAGCTTACGGTCCTTATCCTACGAGCAGTACTTC.

The rearrangement uses TRBV10-2 and TRBJ1-5, with D perhaps TRBD1 (5 bases). V lost 0 bases, J lost 4 bases, and 19 bases lay in between. This CDR3 has 18 amino acids. Germline V gene data show CDR1 as WSHSY and CDR2 as SAAADI. The CDR3, as DNA: TGCGCCAGCAGTGAGTCGAGGGTGAGGGGTCTGCGGAATCAGCCCCAGCATTTT. This translates into CASSESRVRGLRNQPQHF.

This sequence joins TRBV27 and TRBJ2-7, with D perhaps TRBD1 or TRBD2 (6 bases each). From germline, CDR1 is MNHEY and CDR2 SMNVEV (reference sequence). Trimming took 5 bases from V and 2 from J, leaving 13 bases between them. The CDR3 has 14 residues. CDR3 sequence reads: CASSQGTLPYEQYF. DNA for the CDR3: TGTGCCAGCAGTCAGGGGACTCTTCCCTACGAGCAGTACTTC.

This clone has just one count. The chain is built from TRBV5-6 and TRBJ2-1; 8 bases match TRBD2. Germline V CDR1 and CDR2: SGHDT, YYEEEE. CDR3 length: 15 amino acids. Unmatched junction bases numbered 6, after V lost 0 bases and J lost 7 bases. The CDR3 loop is CASSLGAGVMNEQFF. The CDR3 DNA reads TGTGCCAGCAGCTTGGGAGCGGGAGTCATGAATGAGCAGTTCTTC. The variable domain in full, completed from reference TRBV5-6 and TRBJ2-1, reads DAGVTQSPTHLIKTRGQQVTLRCSPKSGHDTVSWYQQALGQGPQFIFQYYEEEERQRGNFPDRFSGHQFPNYSSELNVNALLLGDSALYLCASSLGAGVMNEQFFGPGTRLTVL.

Notes on this clone: In the same sample, other DNA sequences code for this CDR3. J is TRBJ1-1 and V is TRBV5-1; D call uncertain. Germline V gene lookup returns CDR1 SGHRS and CDR2 YFSETQ. Trimming took off 5 bases at V and 1 base at J, with 3 bases between the two ends. CDR3 length equals 11 residues. The CDR3 sequence is CASRGNTEAFF. Written as DNA, the CDR3 is TGCGCCAGCAGAGGGAACACTGAAGCTTTCTTT.